Following are 20 T cell receptor beta chains from one sample sequenced in a study of cytomegalovirus exposure and HLA in healthy donors. Method: immunoSEQ multiplex PCR; TCRdb's copy keeps in-frame clones and lacks some. Of under 200,000 clones listed, roughly 96% are singletons. The specimen sequenced was PBMCs. These receptor sequences come from a young woman in good health and CMV-seronegative.

This clone was counted once. CDR3 loop: CASSGTGTGGFGYTF. DNA for the CDR3: TGTGCCAGCAGCGGTACCGGGACAGGGGGTTTTGGCTACACCTTC. V is TRBV9 and J is TRBJ1-2, with 11 bases aligning to TRBD1. With V trimmed by 3 bases and J by 7 bases, 8 bases remained unmatched. Germline V gene data show CDR1 as SGDLS and CDR2 as YYNGEE. This CDR3 has 15 residues.

This clone was recorded a few times. V is TRBV2 and J is TRBJ2-1, with 7 bases identical to TRBD1. Looked up from germline, CDR1 is SNHLY and CDR2 is FYNNEI. The CDR3 totals 14 residues. CDR3 bases: TGTGCTATCCAGGGGGACAGCAACTACAATGAGCAGTTCTTC. The encoded protein is CAIQGDSNYNEQFF. The whole variable domain, remainder taken from reference TRBV2 and TRBJ2-1, is EPEVTQTPSHQVTQMGQEVILRCVPISNHLYFYWYRQILGQKVEFLVSFYNNEISEKSEIFDDQFSVERPDGSNFTLKIRSTKLEDSAMYFCAIQGDSNYNEQFFGPGTRLTVL.

The chain joins TRBV4-1 to TRBJ2-7; D not certain. CDR3 length equals 15 residues. The germline gives CDR1 MGHRA, CDR2 YSYEKL. Trimming pared 1 base from V and 3 bases from J, leaving 13 bases between. CDR3 loop: CASSQAASIYYEQYF. CDR3 sequence (DNA): TGCGCCAGCAGCCAAGCCGCGTCTATCTACTACGAGCAGTACTTC.

This clone was recorded once. The genes are TRBV18 and TRBJ1-4; the D is unclear. The CDR3 length is 14 residues. Germline lookup yields CDR1 KGHSH and CDR2 LQKENI. Trimming cost V 0 bases and J 7 bases, with 9 bases left between them. CDR3 bases: TGTGCCAGCTCACCACCAGGAGGAGTTGAAAAACTGTTTTTT. The encoded protein is CASSPPGGVEKLFF.

The chain recombines TRBV7-9 with TRBJ2-7; D remains ambiguous. Trimming cost V 4 bases and J 2 bases, with 12 bases left between them. The germline CDR1 and CDR2 sequences are SEHNR and FQNEAQ (reference sequence). CDR3 length: 14 amino acids. The CDR3 is CASSSLDSAYEQYF. The CDR3 nucleotides are TGTGCCAGCAGCTCCCTTGACTCAGCCTACGAGCAGTACTTC.

This clone was seen once. This chain uses TRBV27 with TRBJ1-1; TRBD1 might be the D (5 bases). The CDR3 runs to 14 residues. Germline assignment: CDR1 MNHEY and CDR2 SMNVEV (reference sequence). V was shortened by 6 bases and J by 5 bases, with 16 bases between the two germline ends. CDR3: CASRQGSLLTEAFF. CDR3 coding DNA: TGTGCCAGCAGGCAGGGCTCACTTCTTACTGAAGCTTTCTTT.

This clone was recorded only once. Here the CDR3 reads CASSLVFSGQGIEQYF. The CDR3 coding sequence is TGTGCCAGCAGCTTAGTTTTCTCAGGACAGGGTATAGAGCAGTACTTC. This chain connects TRBV11-2 to TRBJ2-7; 8 positions agree with TRBD1. The CDR3 runs to 16 residues. CDR1 is SGHAT, CDR2 FQNNGV, per germline. Trimming removed 1 base from V and 7 bases from J; junction bases left unmatched: 12.

This clone has just one count. The V and J genes are TRBV7-9 and TRBJ1-4; 9 bases line up with TRBD1. J lost 6 bases, V lost 6 bases, and 5 bases had no gene match. The V gene's germline CDR1 is SEHNR and CDR2 FQNEAQ (reference sequence). This CDR3 comprises 14 residues. CDR3: CASSIGTGYEKLFF. The CDR3 DNA reads TGTGCCAGCAGTATTGGGACAGGGTATGAAAAACTGTTTTTT.

J is TRBJ2-6 and V is TRBV18; D is unresolved. V lost 3 bases and J 4 bases, leaving 10 bases between the germline ends. Looked up from germline, CDR1 is KGHSH and CDR2 is LQKENI. This CDR3 is 15 amino acids long. CDR3 nucleotide sequence: TGTGCCAGCTCACCCCAGGTTTCGGGGGCCAACGTCCTGACTTTC. Residues: CASSPQVSGANVLTF.

The V gene is TRBV18, the J gene TRBJ2-5; maybe TRBD1 (6 bases). This CDR3 comprises 13 residues. The germline V and J ends were trimmed by 6 bases and 0 bases, with 8 bases remaining between them. Germline CDR1 is KGHSH and CDR2 is LQKENI. CDR3 residues: CASSTGYQETQYF. The CDR3 DNA sequence: TGTGCCAGCTCTACAGGGTACCAAGAGACCCAGTACTTC.

The chain has TRBV13 and TRBJ2-7; D gene uncertain. Germline lookup yields CDR1 PRHDT and CDR2 FYEKMQ (reference sequence). The CDR3 is 13 residues long. V lost 5 bases and J 2 bases, leaving 10 bases between the germline ends. The CDR3 nucleotides read TGTGCCAGCAGCGATACACCTCCCTACGAGCAGTACTTC. Translating gives CASSDTPPYEQYF.

This chain joins TRBV5-6 and TRBJ1-2, with 7 bases lining up with TRBD1. Trimming at V came to 2 bases and at J to 4 bases, leaving 8 bases not matched to a gene. The CDR3 consists of 15 residues. Per germline, CDR1 SGHDT and CDR2 YYEEEE. The CDR3 DNA reads TGTGCCAGCAGCTTCTCCGAGACAGGGACCTATGGCTACACCTTC. Translated: CASSFSETGTYGYTF.

The chain has TRBV5-4 and TRBJ2-2, with a possible D match to TRBD2 (5 bases). V was pared by 3 bases and J by 4 bases, with 7 bases between. The CDR3 is made up of 13 amino acids. Germline-derived CDR1 and CDR2 are SGHNT and YYREEE (reference sequence). Written as DNA, the CDR3 is TGTGCCAGCAGCTCGGGAACCACCGGGGAGCTGTTTTTT. It codes for CASSSGTTGELFF.

In DNA, the CDR3 is TGTGCCAGCAGCAGGACAGGGCAAGAGACCCAGTACTTC. Translating it yields CASSRTGQETQYF. The chain joins TRBV5-4 to TRBJ2-5; 8 positions match TRBD1. This CDR3 spans 13 amino acids. After removal of 4 bases from V and 2 bases from J, the junction contained 1 base not matched to a gene. Germline lookup yields CDR1 SGHNT and CDR2 YYREEE (reference sequence).

This clone was detected once. The gene calls are TRBV13 and TRBJ2-1; D is perhaps TRBD1 (5 bases). The CDR3 contains 15 residues. CDR1 is PRHDT and CDR2 is FYEKMQ in the germline V gene (reference sequence). Trimming took 3 bases from V and 0 from J, leaving 9 bases between them. The CDR3, as DNA: TGTGCCAGCAGCTTGACAGAAGACTCCTACAATGAGCAGTTCTTC. Its protein product is CASSLTEDSYNEQFF.

The genes are TRBV27 and TRBJ2-1, with a possible D match to TRBD1 (5 bases). CDR3 size: 14 residues. Trimming removed 9 bases at V and 4 bases at J, with 16 bases between. The V gene's germline CDR1 is MNHEY and CDR2 SMNVEV (reference sequence). CDR3 loop: CASAVGVGYNEQFF. In DNA, the CDR3 is TGTGCCAGTGCGGTAGGGGTGGGGTACAATGAGCAGTTCTTC.

V usage is TRBV7-3 and J usage is TRBJ1-5, with TRBD1 identical over 9 bases. Trimming cost V 5 bases and J 5 bases; bases outside gene matches: 1. This CDR3 comprises 13 residues. Germline V gives CDR1 SGHTA, CDR2 FQGTGA. CDR3 sequence (DNA): TGTGCCAGCAGCGGGGACAGGGATCAGCCCCAGCATTTT. Its protein is CASSGDRDQPQHF.

The J gene is TRBJ2-1, the V gene TRBV27; TRBD1 agrees at 9 bases. The CDR3 sequence is 12 residues long. The V gene end was trimmed by 6 bases and the J gene end by 12 bases; junction bases not matched to a gene: 6. Germline assignment: CDR1 MNHEY and CDR2 SMNVEV (reference sequence). The DNA of the CDR3 is TGTGCCAGCAGGACCGGACAGGGGCTGCAGTTCTTC. Translation gives CASRTGQGLQFF.

The chain carries TRBV6-1 and TRBJ2-4, with 9 bases lining up with TRBD1. V lost 1 base, J lost 1 base, and 5 bases stayed unmatched. This CDR3 has 17 amino acids. CDR1 and CDR2 (germline): MNHNS, SASEGT. CDR3 coding DNA: TGTGCCAGCAGTGAAGATGGGGACAGGGTGGCCAAAAACATTCAGTACTTC. Protein: CASSEDGDRVAKNIQYF.

This chain connects TRBV7-9 to TRBJ2-7; TRBD1 might be the D (6 bases). V lost 3 bases to trimming and J lost 4 bases, with 16 bases between them. The CDR3 is made up of 15 amino acids. Germline CDR1 is SEHNR and CDR2 is FQNEAQ (reference sequence). Written as DNA, the CDR3 is TGTGCCAGCAGCTTGCCGGACAGACCCTCTTACGAGCAGTACTTC. Its protein product is CASSLPDRPSYEQYF.